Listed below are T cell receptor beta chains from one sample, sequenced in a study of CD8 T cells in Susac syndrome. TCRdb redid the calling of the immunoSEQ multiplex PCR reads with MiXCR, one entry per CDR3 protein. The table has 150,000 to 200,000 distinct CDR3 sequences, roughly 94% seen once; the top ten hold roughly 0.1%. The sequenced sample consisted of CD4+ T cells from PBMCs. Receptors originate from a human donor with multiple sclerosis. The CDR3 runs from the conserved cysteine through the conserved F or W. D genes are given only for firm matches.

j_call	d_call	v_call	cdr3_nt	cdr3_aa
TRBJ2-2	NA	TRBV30	TGTGCCTGGAAATTTTCGTCTTTTCGGAGCACCGGGGAGCTGTTTTTT	CAWKFSSFRSTGELFF
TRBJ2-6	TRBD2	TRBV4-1	TGCGCCAGCAGCCAATTACTAGCGGTTCACTCTGGGGCCAACGTCCTGACTTTC	CASSQLLAVHSGANVLTF
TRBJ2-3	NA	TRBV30	TGTGCCTGGAGTGTATCAGCGGGCACAGATACGCAGTATTTT	CAWSVSAGTDTQYF
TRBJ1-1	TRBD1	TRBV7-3	TGTGCCAGCAGCTTAAACAGGGGGCTGATGAACACTGAAGCTTTCTTT	CASSLNRGLMNTEAFF
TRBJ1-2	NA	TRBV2	TGTGCCGGGGGGATCTCCAGGGAGGGCGGAAATGGCTACACCTTC	CAGGISREGGNGYTF
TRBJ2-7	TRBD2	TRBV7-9	TGTGCCAGCAGCTTCACACTAGCGGGAGTGTACGAGCAGTACTTC	CASSFTLAGVYEQYF
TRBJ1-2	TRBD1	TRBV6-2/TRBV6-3	TGTGCCGGAAGACAGGGAGTAAACTATGGCTACACCTTC	CAGRQGVNYGYTF
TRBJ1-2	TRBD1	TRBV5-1	TGCGCCAGCAGCAATGGACAGGGGAGCTATGGCTACACCTTC	CASSNGQGSYGYTF
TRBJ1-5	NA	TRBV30	TGTGCCTGGTCGGGGGGCGGTCAGCCCCAGCATTTT	CAWSGGGQPQHF
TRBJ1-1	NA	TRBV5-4	TGTGCCAGCAGCCTACAGGAGGAGGGCACTGAAGCTTTCTTT	CASSLQEEGTEAFF
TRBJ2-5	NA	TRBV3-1	TGTGCCAGCAGAGGGGGGGCCTGGGAAGAGACCCAGTACTTC	CASRGGAWEETQYF
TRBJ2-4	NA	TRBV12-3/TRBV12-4	TGTGCCAGCAGTCCTACAGGGCCCAAAAACATTCAGTACTTC	CASSPTGPKNIQYF
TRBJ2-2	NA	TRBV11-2	TGTGCCAGCAGGCTAGTGGGACTTTTCACCGGGGAGCTGTTTTTT	CASRLVGLFTGELFF
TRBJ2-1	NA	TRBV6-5	TGTGCCAGCCAGAGAAGCGGTACTTACAATGAGCAGTTCTTC	CASQRSGTYNEQFF